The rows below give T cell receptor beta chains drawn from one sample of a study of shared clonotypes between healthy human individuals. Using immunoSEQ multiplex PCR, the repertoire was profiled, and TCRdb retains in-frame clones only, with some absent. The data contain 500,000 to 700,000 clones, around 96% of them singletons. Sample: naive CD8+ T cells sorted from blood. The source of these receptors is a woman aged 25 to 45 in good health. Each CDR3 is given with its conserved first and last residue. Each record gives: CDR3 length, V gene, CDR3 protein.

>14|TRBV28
CASRLAGGDYEQYF
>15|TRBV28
CASSTKQGVNTEAFF
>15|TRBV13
CASSPGLISYNEQFF
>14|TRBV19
CASSIGISTDTQYF
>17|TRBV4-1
CASSQEVGARGSYEQYF
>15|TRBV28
CASGKPQGSLYGYTF
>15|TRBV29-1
CSASGGDFGTDTQYF
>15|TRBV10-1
CASSESTSGKYEQYF
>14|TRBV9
CASSPWTGEETQYF
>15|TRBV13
CASSPSGPTNSPLHF
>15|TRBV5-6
CASSLAGQGVNEQYF
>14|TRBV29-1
CSVDSGGSTGELFF
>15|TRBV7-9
CASSPAEGRFTEAFF
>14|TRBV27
CASSFGLPGETQYF
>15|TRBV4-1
CASSQQMGLAGELFF
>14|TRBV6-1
CASGPLSTLYEQYF
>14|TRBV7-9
CASSLSGARTEAFF
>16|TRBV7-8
CASRAAGGKVANVLTF
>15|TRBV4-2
CASSQSRGLGETQYF
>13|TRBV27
CASSFSRITEAFF
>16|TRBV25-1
CASSSGDLLAKNIQYF
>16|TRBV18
CASSPAVPTLSYEQYF
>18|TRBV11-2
CASSHPLAEPPRTDTQYF
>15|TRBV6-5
CASSSGRRPGNTIYF
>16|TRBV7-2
CASSRLAGRNTGELFF
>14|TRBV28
CASSLLRGSYEQYF
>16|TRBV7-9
CASSLYVQGDTGELFF
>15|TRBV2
CASREGQGAGNTIYF
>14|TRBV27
CASSNRGLGYEQYF
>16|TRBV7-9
CASSLGRGAVSYEQYF
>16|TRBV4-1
CASSQDPQGRGQPQHF
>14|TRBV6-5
CASSYGQGLTEAFF
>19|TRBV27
CASSPQGLAASSGANVLTF
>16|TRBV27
CASSWGWGRARETQYF
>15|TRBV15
CATSMRSGVGYEQYF
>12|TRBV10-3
CATGTVNTEAFF
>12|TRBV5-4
CASSRTSHEQFF
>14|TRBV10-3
CAISEKGSNQPQHF
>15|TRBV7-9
CASSFRQGAVNEQFF
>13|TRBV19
CASSIIHGNEQFF
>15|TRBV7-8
CASSSKRGGPYEQYF
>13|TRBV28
CASSLFLTGELFF
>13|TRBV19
CASRDSFSYEQYF